This T cell receptor (beta chain) emerged from a study of metastatic and nonmetastatic thyroid tumors. Using MiXCR, TCRdb reanalyzed the PCR reads. Of around 50,000 clones listed, around 20% are singletons. V shed 4 bases and J 5 bases; nucleotides not matched to a gene: 7. Germline V lookup: CDR1 SGHDT, CDR2 YYEEEE. CDR3 length equals 14 residues. All patients were treatment-naive before thyroid surgery. The source of this sequence is a male donor with papillary thyroid cancer or a benign thyroid nodule (not recorded which). Some clones in this sample may be carry-over from other donors' samples. The chain employs TRBV5-6 and TRBJ2-5, with 8 positions matching TRBD2. The sample was blood. CDR3 sequence: CASSTPGGDETQYF. In nucleotides, the CDR3 is TGTGCCAGCAGCACCCCCGGGGGGGATGAGACCCAGTACTTC.